One and the same sample provided the 24 T cell receptor beta chains below, sequenced in a study of T cells of healthy individuals. TCRdb reanalysed the 5' RACE reads using MiXCR and keeps one entry per CDR3 protein. The sample includes more than 85,000 distinct CDR3 sequences, around 17% of them seen just once. The receptors originated from a human donor in good health.

In its sample, this clonotype ranks as medium-sized. The chain couples TRBV6-4 to TRBJ2-1; 10 bases align to TRBD2. This CDR3 comprises 14 residues. Germline values: CDR1 MRHNA, CDR2 SNTAGT. Unmatched junction bases numbered 6, after V lost 8 bases and J lost 5 bases. CDR3 nucleotide sequence: TGTGCCAGCTCCCTAGCGGGGGCAAACAATGAGCAGTTCTTC. As protein: CASSLAGANNEQFF.

The chain joins TRBV28 to TRBJ2-1, with TRBD1 matching over 8 bases. The junction had 8 bases not matched to a gene; V was cut back by 5 bases and J by 5 bases. This CDR3 has 15 amino acids. The germline V gene encodes CDR1 MDHEN and CDR2 SYDVKM. Here the CDR3 DNA reads TGTGCCAGCAGTGCCTACAGGGGGATCCACAATGAGCAGTTCTTC. The encoded protein is CASSAYRGIHNEQFF. Together with reference TRBV28 and TRBJ2-1, the CDR3 gives the full variable domain: DVKVTQSSRYLVKRTGEKVFLECVQDMDHENMFWYRQDPGLGLRLIYFSYDVKMKEKGDIPEGYSVSREKKERFSLILESASTNQTSMYLCASSAYRGIHNEQFFGPGTRLTVL.

This clonotype was observed a handful of times. The chain employs TRBV21-1 and TRBJ1-2; the table gives TRBD1 as D, unverified against the DNA. TRBV21-1 is described as a pseudogene. There are 12 residues in the CDR3. This CDR3 is CASSRGTRGHPF. CDR3 DNA sequence: TGTGCCAGCAGCCGAGGGACGCGGGGCCACCCCTTC.

This chain uses TRBV12-3 or TRBV12-4 with TRBJ2-2; tentatively, D is TRBD2 (6 bases). The V end lost 5 bases, the J end lost 6 bases, and 16 bases lay between the germline ends. This CDR3 has 15 residues. The DNA for the CDR3 is TGTGCCAGCAGTCCGCAGACTAGTTGGCCCGGGGAGCTGTTTTTT. Protein: CASSPQTSWPGELFF.

This clonotype came up a few times. This chain links TRBV7-3 with TRBJ1-1; D is perhaps TRBD1 (5 bases). The germline gives CDR1 SGHTA, CDR2 FQGTGA. Trimming removed 0 bases at V and 6 bases at J, with 8 bases between. The CDR3 runs 13 residues. CDR3 sequence: CASSLTGGAEAFF. The CDR3, as DNA: TGTGCCAGCAGCTTAACGGGGGGGGCTGAAGCTTTCTTT.

In its sample, this clonotype was seen many times. The chain carries TRBV6-2 or TRBV6-3 and TRBJ1-5, with D possibly being TRBD1 (5 bases). This CDR3 contains 15 residues. Looked up from germline, CDR1 is MNHEY and CDR2 is SVGEGT. The V end was cut by 7 bases, the J end by 0 bases, with 13 bases between. CDR3 coding DNA: TGTGCCAGCAAGGGGACTCGGCTTAGCAATCAGCCCCAGCATTTT. Translating it yields CASKGTRLSNQPQHF.

The rearrangement joins TRBV29-1 to TRBJ2-5; 7 nucleotides line up with TRBD1. Germline assignment: CDR1 SQVTM and CDR2 ANQGSEA. Losses at the gene ends were 6 bases for V and 3 bases for J; bases not matched to a gene: 10. This CDR3 is built from 14 residues. Here the CDR3 DNA reads TGCAGCGTCGCCATAGGGACAGTCAAAGAGACCCAGTACTTC. Protein product: CSVAIGTVKETQYF.

Many counts were recorded for this clonotype. V is TRBV9 and J is TRBJ1-3; D not resolved. V lost 0 bases and J lost 3, with 10 bases in between. Germline V gene data show CDR1 as SGDLS and CDR2 as YYNGEE. The CDR3 runs to 15 residues. The CDR3 DNA reads as TGTGCCAGCAGCGTAGAATGGGATCGTGGAAACACCATATATTTT. Translating gives CASSVEWDRGNTIYF.

This clonotype turned up a few times. The rearrangement uses TRBV3-1 and TRBJ2-1, with a tentative D call TRBD2 (6 bases). The CDR3 extends over 15 amino acids. V gave up 3 bases and J gave up 4 bases, with 13 bases separating them. Per the germline V gene, CDR1 is LGHDT and CDR2 is YNNKEL (reference sequence). CDR3 sequence reads: CASSQGSGRYNEQFF. CDR3 DNA: TGTGCCAGCAGCCAGGGTAGCGGCCGATACAATGAGCAGTTCTTC.

The V call is TRBV11-1, the J call TRBJ2-5, with a possible D match to TRBD2 (6 bases). The CDR3 consists of 15 residues. The germline gives CDR1 SGHAT, CDR2 FQDESV (reference sequence). V was trimmed by 0 bases and J by 1 base, leaving 9 bases between them. The CDR3 sequence is CASSLAGRGQETQYF. The CDR3 DNA reads as TGTGCCAGCAGCTTAGCCGGGCGGGGCCAAGAGACCCAGTACTTC.

This clonotype was counted ten times or more. V is TRBV18 and J is TRBJ2-5, with 7 bases matching TRBD1. Per the germline V gene, CDR1 is KGHSH and CDR2 is LQKENI. The V segment lost 4 bases and the J segment 4 bases; nucleotides outside the gene matches: 9. The CDR3 runs 15 residues. The CDR3 region is CASSLSQTGAETQYF. The CDR3 DNA is TGTGCCAGCTCACTCTCTCAAACAGGGGCAGAGACCCAGTACTTC.

This clonotype came up many times. Its ends do not fully match the called genes, so a read error is possible. V is TRBV27 and J is TRBJ2-3, with D possibly TRBD2 on 5 matching bases. In germline, CDR1 is MNHEY, CDR2 SMNVEV (reference sequence). CDR3 size: 15 residues. The CDR3 reads CASSYLTPSIDTQYF. The DNA of the CDR3 is TGTGCCAGCAGTTATCTGACTCCTAGCATAGATACGCAGTATTTT.

The rearrangement joins TRBV20-1 to TRBJ2-5, with D possibly being TRBD2 (6 bases). The CDR3 has 14 amino acids. Trimming took 5 bases from V and 4 from J, leaving 17 bases between them. Germline assignment: CDR1 DFQATT and CDR2 SNEGSKA (reference sequence). This chain's CDR3 is CSALKGAGGETQYF. In DNA form, the CDR3 reads TGCAGTGCTCTCAAAGGAGCCGGGGGAGAGACCCAGTACTTC.

In its sample, this clonotype was seen many times. The chain employs TRBV6-2 or TRBV6-3 and TRBJ1-1, with D perhaps matching TRBD1 (6 bases). CDR1 and CDR2 (germline): MNHEY, SVGEGT. V was shortened by 5 bases and J by 8 bases, with 12 bases between the two germline ends. The CDR3 is made up of 12 amino acids. The CDR3 here is CASSAPGQEAFF. DNA for the CDR3: TGTGCCAGCAGTGCCCCGGGACAAGAAGCTTTCTTT.

There are many counts of this clonotype. V gene TRBV12-3 or TRBV12-4 combines with J gene TRBJ1-2; tentative D call: TRBD1 (5 bases). This CDR3 is 16 amino acids long. Trimming shortened V by 3 bases and J by 7 bases, and 21 bases separated the two germline ends. The CDR3 bases are TGTGCCAGCAGTTTGATTAGTCAACAGGATTACAGTGGCTACACCTTC. It specifies CASSLISQQDYSGYTF.

This clonotype has ten or more counts. The chain has TRBV4-2 and TRBJ1-2; D not certain. Trimming shortened V by 4 bases and J by 0 bases, and 12 bases separated the two germline ends. The germline CDR1 and CDR2 sequences are LGHNA and YNFKEQ. This CDR3 region has 15 residues. Written as DNA, the CDR3 is TGTGCCAGCAGCCCTGAGGCCGGAGCTAACTATGGCTACACCTTC. Encoded protein: CASSPEAGANYGYTF.

The chain couples TRBV27 to TRBJ2-2; 8 bases agree with TRBD2. There are 15 residues in the CDR3. The V gene's germline CDR1 is MNHEY and CDR2 SMNVEV (reference sequence). V was pared by 3 bases and J by 7 bases, with 7 bases of the junction left unmatched. CDR3 DNA sequence: TGTGCCAGCAGTTTCGGGGGGGGGGCCCACGGGGAGCTGTTTTTT. Translated, it gives CASSFGGGAHGELFF.

This clonotype was seen repeatedly, ten times or more. The rearrangement uses TRBV6-2 or TRBV6-3 and TRBJ1-6; D gene unclear. CDR1 and CDR2 from the germline V gene are MNHEY and SVGEGT. Trimming pared 5 bases from V and 4 bases from J, leaving 15 bases between. CDR3 length: 16 residues. CDR3 DNA sequence: TGTGCCAGCAGTCTAGGGAGCGCCTCATATAATTCACCCCTCCACTTT. Translating gives CASSLGSASYNSPLHF.

Notes on this clonotype: It may be a read error: a sequence one base away is much more abundant. The chain links TRBV12-3 or TRBV12-4 to TRBJ2-3, with D unresolved. V gave up 6 bases and J gave up 2 bases, with 6 bases separating them. The CDR3 has 12 amino acids. CDR3 nucleotide sequence: TGTGCCAGCAGGTCCTACACAGATACGCAGTATTTT. This gives the protein CASRSYTDTQYF.

Ten or more counts support this clonotype. The chain joins TRBV20-1 to TRBJ2-3, with D tentatively TRBD2 (6 bases). Trimming took off 1 base at V and 10 bases at J, with 18 bases between the two ends. Per the germline V gene, CDR1 is DFQATT and CDR2 is SNEGSKA (reference sequence). The length of the CDR3 is 14 residues. CDR3 loop: CSARVPSEGYPQYF. CDR3 coding DNA: TGCAGTGCTAGAGTCCCCTCGGAGGGATATCCGCAGTATTTT.

This clonotype was counted between two and nine times. The chain joins TRBV3-1 to TRBJ1-5; D gene unclear. The CDR3 is 15 amino acids. V lost 1 base and J 4 bases, leaving 11 bases between the germline ends. From germline, CDR1 is LGHDT and CDR2 YNNKEL (reference sequence). CDR3 DNA sequence: TGTGCCAGCAGCCAAGTGTCGGGGAGTAATCAGCCCCAGCATTTT. Protein sequence: CASSQVSGSNQPQHF.

This clonotype was counted ten times or more. V and J are TRBV5-1 and TRBJ1-2; perhaps TRBD1 as D (6 bases). The germline V and J ends were trimmed by 2 bases and 4 bases, with 9 bases remaining between them. CDR1 is SGHRS, CDR2 YFSETQ, per germline. The CDR3 covers 13 residues. Here the CDR3 DNA reads TGCGCCAGCAGCTTATCGGACAGCTATGGCTACACCTTC. Protein product: CASSLSDSYGYTF.

This clonotype came up many times. CDR3 in amino acids: CASSRDRADYEQYF. DNA for the CDR3: TGTGCCAGCAGCAGGGACAGGGCGGACTACGAGCAGTACTTC. The chain is built from TRBV7-8 and TRBJ2-7; 9 bases agree with TRBD1. CDR1 is SGHVS, CDR2 FQNEAQ, per germline. V was pared by 5 bases and J by 3 bases, with 5 bases of the junction left unmatched. This CDR3 is 14 amino acids long.

This clonotype was seen a handful of times. The J gene is TRBJ2-1, the V gene TRBV20-1, with 10 bases fitting TRBD2. The CDR3 runs 14 residues. CDR1 DFQATT and CDR2 SNEGSKA come from the germline V gene (reference sequence). V lost 5 bases, J lost 3 bases, and 4 bases stayed unmatched. CDR3 in DNA: TGCAGTGCTTTAGCGGGAGGCCTCTACAATGAGCAGTTCTTC. Translating gives CSALAGGLYNEQFF.